This TCR beta chain was identified during a study of CD8+ T cells in alopecia areata. Once RNA had been extracted, it was reverse transcribed into cDNA to act as the sequencing template. Assay used: immunoSEQ multiplex PCR; TCRdb lists only in-frame clones, some missing. Here the sample spans some 99,000 clones, roughly 47% being singletons. CDR1 GTSNPN and CDR2 SVGIG come from the germline V gene (reference sequence). V gave up 5 bases and J gave up 2 bases, with 12 bases separating them. The CDR3 consists of 13 residues. The chain carries TRBV30 and TRBJ2-5; D perhaps matches TRBD2 (6 bases). The sequence came from a human donor with alopecia areata. Source material: CD4+ T cells sorted from blood. As DNA, the CDR3 is TGTGCCTGGGGGGGGACGATTCAAGAGACCCAGTACTTC. It codes for CAWGGTIQETQYF.